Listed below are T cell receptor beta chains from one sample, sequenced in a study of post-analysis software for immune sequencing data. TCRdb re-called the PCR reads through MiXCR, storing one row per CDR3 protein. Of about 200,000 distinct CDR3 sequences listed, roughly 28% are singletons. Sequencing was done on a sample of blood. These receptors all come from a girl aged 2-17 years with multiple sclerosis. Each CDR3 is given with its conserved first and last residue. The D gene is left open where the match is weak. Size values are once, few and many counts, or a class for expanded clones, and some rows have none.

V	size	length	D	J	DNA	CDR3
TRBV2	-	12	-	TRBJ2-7	TGTGCCAGCAGGGGGGACGGGGACGAGCAGTACTTC	CASRGDGDEQYF
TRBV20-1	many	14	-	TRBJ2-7	TGCAGTGCTAGAGGTGGGGGGTTCTCCTACGAGCAGTACTTC	CSARGGGFSYEQYF
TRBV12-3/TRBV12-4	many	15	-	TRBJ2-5	TGTGCCAGCAGTTTAGAGGCAGGGAGTCAAGAGACCCAGTACTTC	CASSLEAGSQETQYF
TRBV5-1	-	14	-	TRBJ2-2	TGCGCCAGCAGCTTGAGACCTGACACCGGGGAGCTGTTTTTT	CASSLRPDTGELFF
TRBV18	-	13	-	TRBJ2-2	TGTGCCAGCTCACCAAGGGTCACCGGGGAGCTGTTTTTT	CASSPRVTGELFF
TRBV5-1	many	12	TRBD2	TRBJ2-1	TGCGCCAGCGGGACTAGATTCGATGAGCAGTTCTTC	CASGTRFDEQFF
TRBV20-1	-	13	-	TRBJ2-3	TGCAGTGCTAGGAGGGAGAGATACTCTGAGCAGTATTTT	CSARRERYSEQYF
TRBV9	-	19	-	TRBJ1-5	TGTGCCAGCAGCGTAGTGGGTTCCTGGCAGCCCTATAGCAATCAGCCCCAGCATTTT	CASSVVGSWQPYSNQPQHF
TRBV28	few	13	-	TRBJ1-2	TGTGCCAGCATGGTAGGGAGGAACTATGGCTACACCTTC	CASMVGRNYGYTF
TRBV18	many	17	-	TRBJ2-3	TGTGCCAGCTCACCACCGGGGTTGCTTACTAGCACAGATACGCAGTATTTT	CASSPPGLLTSTDTQYF
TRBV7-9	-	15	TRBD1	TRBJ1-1	TGTGCCAGCAGCTCCCGACAGGGGGCTGGCACTGAAGCTTTCTTT	CASSSRQGAGTEAFF
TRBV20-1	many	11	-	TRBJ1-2	TGCAGTGCTACAGACTGGCGGGGCTACACCTTC	CSATDWRGYTF
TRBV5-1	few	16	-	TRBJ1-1	TGCGCCAGCAGCGGAGGCAGGAATTTGATGAACACTGAAGCTTTCTTT	CASSGGRNLMNTEAFF
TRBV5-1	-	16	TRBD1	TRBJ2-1	TGCGCCAGCAGGCCTCGTGGACAGGGGCCCTACAATGAGCAGTTCTTC	CASRPRGQGPYNEQFF
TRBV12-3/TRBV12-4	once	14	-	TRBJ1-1	TGTGCCAGTTCTCACACCCGGGGGGACACTGAAGCTTTCTTT	CASSHTRGDTEAFF
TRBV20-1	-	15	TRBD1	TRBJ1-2	TGCAGTGCTTTTCCCCCAGGACAGGGGAACTATGGCTACACCTTC	CSAFPPGQGNYGYTF
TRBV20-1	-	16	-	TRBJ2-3	TGCAGTGCTAGAGAAAGGCAGAAAGCTAGCACAGATACGCAGTATTTT	CSARERQKASTDTQYF
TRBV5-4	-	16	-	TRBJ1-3	TGTGCCAGCAGCTTGGATTCCGGGTACCCTGGAAACACCATATATTTT	CASSLDSGYPGNTIYF
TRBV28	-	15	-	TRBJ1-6	TGTGCCAGCATCGAGGGAAGCTCCTATAATTCACCCCTCCACTTT	CASIEGSSYNSPLHF
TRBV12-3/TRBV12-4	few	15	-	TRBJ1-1	TGTGCCAGCAGTCCCCGGGGGGGCCGGAACACTGAAGCTTTCTTT	CASSPRGGRNTEAFF
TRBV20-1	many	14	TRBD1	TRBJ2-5	TGCAGTGCTCCACTGGACAGGGGGCGCAAGACCCAGTACTTC	CSAPLDRGRKTQYF
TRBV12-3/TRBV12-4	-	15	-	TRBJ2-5	TGTGCCAGCAGTTCTGGCAGGGAAGCAGAAGAGACCCAGTACTTC	CASSSGREAEETQYF
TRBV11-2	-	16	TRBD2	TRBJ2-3	TGTGCCAGCAGCTCCTGGACTAGCGTAAACACAGATACGCAGTATTTT	CASSSWTSVNTDTQYF
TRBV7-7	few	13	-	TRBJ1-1	TGTGCTAGCAGCTTAGATCGGGATACTGAAGCTTTCTTT	CASSLDRDTEAFF
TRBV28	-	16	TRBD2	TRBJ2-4	TGTGCCAGCAGTTTCCCCGGGGAGGGCAACCAAAACATTCAGTACTTC	CASSFPGEGNQNIQYF
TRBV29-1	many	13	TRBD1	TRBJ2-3	TGCAGCGTCGACAGGGGGCTCCCAGATACGCAGTATTTT	CSVDRGLPDTQYF
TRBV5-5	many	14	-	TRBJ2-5	TGTGCCAGCAGCTTCGGGGACCTAAAAGAGACCCAGTACTTC	CASSFGDLKETQYF
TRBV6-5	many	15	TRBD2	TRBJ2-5	TGTGCCAGCAGACACAAACTAGCGCCAGGAGAGACCCAGTACTTC	CASRHKLAPGETQYF
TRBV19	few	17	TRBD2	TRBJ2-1	TGTGCCAGTAGTCCCCGATACAGACTAGCGGGTAACAATGAGCAGTTCTTC	CASSPRYRLAGNNEQFF
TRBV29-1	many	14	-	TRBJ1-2	TGCAGCGTTGGAGCAGGGAGTCTAAACTATGGCTACACCTTC	CSVGAGSLNYGYTF
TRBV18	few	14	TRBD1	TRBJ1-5	TGTGCCAGCTCACGGGGACAGACCAATCAGCCCCAGCATTTT	CASSRGQTNQPQHF
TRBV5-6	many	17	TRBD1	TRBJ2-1	TGTGCCAGCAGCTTGGTTGTTATAGGGGGCGCTGGCAATGAGCAGTTCTTC	CASSLVVIGGAGNEQFF
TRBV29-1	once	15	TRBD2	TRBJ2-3	TGCAGCGTTGAAGAGGCGGGAGGAATCGCGGATACGCAGTATTTT	CSVEEAGGIADTQYF
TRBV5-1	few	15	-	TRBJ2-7	TGCGCCAGCAGCTTATGGGGAGAACGGGACAATGAGCAGTACTTC	CASSLWGERDNEQYF
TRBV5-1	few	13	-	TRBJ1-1	TGCGCCAGCAATCTCAGGGTAGATACTGAAGCTTTCTTT	CASNLRVDTEAFF
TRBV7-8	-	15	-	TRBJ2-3	TGTGCCATACAGGACAGCCAAGACCCCACAGATACGCAGTATTTT	CAIQDSQDPTDTQYF
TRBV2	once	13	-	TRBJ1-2	TGTGCCAGCAGTAGGGACATAGACTATGGCTACACCTTC	CASSRDIDYGYTF
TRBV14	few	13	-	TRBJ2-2	TGTGCCAGCAGCCAAGTTTCCTACGGGGAGCTGTTTTTT	CASSQVSYGELFF
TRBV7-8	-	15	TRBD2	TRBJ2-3	TGTGCCAGCAGCTCCAGCGGGGAAATGGCAGATACGCAGTATTTT	CASSSSGEMADTQYF
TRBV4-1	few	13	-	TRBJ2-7	TGCGCCAGCAGCCAAGAGCGGGGATCCGGGCAGTACTTC	CASSQERGSGQYF
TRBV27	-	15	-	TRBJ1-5	TGTGCCAGCAGTTCGGGGGGGCGGGCCAATCAGCCCCAGCATTTT	CASSSGGRANQPQHF
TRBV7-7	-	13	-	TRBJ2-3	TGTGCTAGCAGCTTTCTTGACACAGATACGCAGTATTTT	CASSFLDTDTQYF
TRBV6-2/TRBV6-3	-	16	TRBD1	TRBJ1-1	TGTGCCAGCAGTGCTTATCCGGGACAGGGTGACACTGAAGCTTTCTTT	CASSAYPGQGDTEAFF
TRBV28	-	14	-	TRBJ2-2	TGTGCCAGCAGCCTTCCCCTGGGCACCGGGGAGCTGTTTTTT	CASSLPLGTGELFF
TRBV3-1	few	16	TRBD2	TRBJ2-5	TGTGCCAGCAGCCAAGTGGCTAGCGGACTCCAAGAGACCCAGTACTTC	CASSQVASGLQETQYF